The clone carrying this TCR beta chain appeared a few times. The antigen remains unidentified. These data are taken from a study of blood T cells in healthy people across ages. Germline lookup yields CDR1 ENHRY and CDR2 SYGVKD. V lost 4 bases and J lost 7, with 14 bases in between. The CDR3 length is 14 residues. Study conclusions and caveats: Whereas aged donors had fewer naive CD4+ cells, long-lived donors had more of them and higher diversity. Measured against age, TCR beta diversity per million T cells decreased in a roughly linear manner.

Peripheral blood was drawn, approximately 10 milliliters per donor. Primers used in a second PCR of roughly 6 to 11 cycles were a sample-barcoded 5' primer and a J-beta primer mix. A template-switch adaptor containing 12 random nucleotides labeled each cDNA molecule. TCRdb called the 5' RACE reads again in MiXCR, with one record for every CDR3 protein. Here the sample spans 590,000 or so distinct CDR3 sequences, under 30% being singletons. The source of this sequence is a woman older than 75 in good health. The sequencing input was blood. The gene calls are TRBV10-3 and TRBJ2-1; D may be TRBD1 or TRBD2 (7 bases each). This CDR3 reads CAISGRQGGNEQFF. The DNA of the CDR3 is TGTGCCATCAGTGGCCGGCAGGGGGGGAATGAGCAGTTCTTC.